This T cell receptor (beta chain) emerged from a study of Ad26.COV2.S vaccination and SARS-CoV-2 variants. Study-level results: Researchers cautioned that TCR breadth and depth analyses may have underestimated total T cell responses.

Worth noting for this clone: The target antigen is unknown.

Profiled with immunoSEQ multiplex PCR; TCRdb holds only in-frame clones, not every one. The profile covers 350,000 to 450,000 clones, with about 91% appearing a single time and about 3.8% taken by the ten largest. V was cut by 5 bases and J by 0 bases, with 2 bases left in between. Germline-derived CDR1 and CDR2 are MNHEY and SVGEGT. This CDR3 region has 12 residues. This sequence joins TRBV6-2 or TRBV6-3 and TRBJ1-3; D remains unclear. Specimen: peripheral blood, collected after recovery from COVID-19. The receptor comes from a human donor who had recovered from COVID-19. The CDR3 DNA follows: TGTGCCAGCAGTCTCTCTGGAAACACCATATATTTT. Its translation: CASSLSGNTIYF.